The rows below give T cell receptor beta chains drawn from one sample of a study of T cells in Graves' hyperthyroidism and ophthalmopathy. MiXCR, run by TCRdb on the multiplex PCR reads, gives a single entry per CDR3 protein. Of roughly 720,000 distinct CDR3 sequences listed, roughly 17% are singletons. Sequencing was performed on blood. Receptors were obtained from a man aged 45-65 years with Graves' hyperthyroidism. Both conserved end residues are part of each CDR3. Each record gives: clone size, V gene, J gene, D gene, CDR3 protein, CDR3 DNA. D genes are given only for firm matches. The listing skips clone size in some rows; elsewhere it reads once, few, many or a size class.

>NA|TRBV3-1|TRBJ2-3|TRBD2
CASSLDRLAATDTQYF
TGTGCCAGCAGCCTTGACCGACTAGCGGCCACAGATACGCAGTATTTT
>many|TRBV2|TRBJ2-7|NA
CASSWGPPSSEQYF
TGTGCCAGCAGTTGGGGACCTCCTTCCTCCGAGCAGTACTTC
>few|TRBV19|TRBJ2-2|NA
CASSNWGHITGELFF
TGTGCCAGTAGTAATTGGGGGCATATTACCGGGGAGCTGTTTTTT
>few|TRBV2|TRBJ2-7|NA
CARSDGYYEQYF
TGTGCCCGCAGTGACGGTTATTACGAGCAGTACTTC
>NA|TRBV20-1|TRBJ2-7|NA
CSAHPGLYEQYF
TGCAGTGCCCACCCTGGTCTCTACGAGCAGTACTTC
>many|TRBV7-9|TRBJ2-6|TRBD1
CASSPQTGMKSGANVLTF
TGTGCCAGCAGCCCACAGACAGGGATGAAGTCTGGGGCCAACGTCCTGACTTTC
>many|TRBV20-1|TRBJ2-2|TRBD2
CSARDRGLAANTGELFF
TGCAGTGCTAGAGATCGTGGACTAGCGGCAAACACCGGGGAGCTGTTTTTT
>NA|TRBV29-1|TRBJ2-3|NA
CSVGGGAGYPDTQYF
TGCAGCGTGGGGGGGGGCGCGGGATACCCAGATACGCAGTATTTT
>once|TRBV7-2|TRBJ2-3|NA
CASSLQGPMRVDTQYF
TGTGCCAGCAGCTTACAGGGCCCGATGCGGGTAGATACGCAGTATTTT
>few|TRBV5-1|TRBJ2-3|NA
CASSVNFNMGTDTQYF
TGCGCCAGCAGCGTCAACTTCAATATGGGGACAGATACGCAGTATTTT
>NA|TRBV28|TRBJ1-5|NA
CASSIGTETYQPQHF
TGTGCCAGCAGTATAGGGACGGAAACTTATCAGCCCCAGCATTTT